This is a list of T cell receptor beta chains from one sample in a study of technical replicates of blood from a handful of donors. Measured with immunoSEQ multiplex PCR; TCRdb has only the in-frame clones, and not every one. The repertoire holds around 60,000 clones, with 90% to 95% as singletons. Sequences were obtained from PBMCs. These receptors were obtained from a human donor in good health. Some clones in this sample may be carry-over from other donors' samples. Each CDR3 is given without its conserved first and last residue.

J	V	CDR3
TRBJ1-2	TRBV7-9	ASSFGSSGFYGYT
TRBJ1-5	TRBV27	ASSFSEASVGNQPQH
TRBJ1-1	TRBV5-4	ASSLGDRGHSEAF
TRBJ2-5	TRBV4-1	ASSQGQIGETQY
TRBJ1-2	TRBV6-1	ASSEALLLGRAGGYGYT
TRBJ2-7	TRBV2	ASSEARAGEQY
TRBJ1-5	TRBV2	ASSVWDRDPNQPQH
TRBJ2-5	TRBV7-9	ASSQIDRSQTQY
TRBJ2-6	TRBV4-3	ASSLGEAGANVLT
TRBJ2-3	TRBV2	ASSETGLVTDTQY
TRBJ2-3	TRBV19	ASSTGAGQSDTQY
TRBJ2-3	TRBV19	ASSGGTPSTDTQY
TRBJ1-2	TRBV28	ASRSPTGVILNYGYT
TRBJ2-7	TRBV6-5	ASSYSGGGSYEQY
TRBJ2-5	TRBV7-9	ASTPGSGGQETQY
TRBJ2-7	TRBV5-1	ASSLDVGGNYEQY
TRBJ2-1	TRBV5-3	ARSSFRTSGYSYNEQF
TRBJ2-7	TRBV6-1	ASSWDREQY
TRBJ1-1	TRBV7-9	ASTLSGNTEAF
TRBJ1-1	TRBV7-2	ASSLSSETEAF
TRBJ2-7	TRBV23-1	ASSLPKQRGSLYEQY
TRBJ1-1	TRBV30	AWSRRNTEAF
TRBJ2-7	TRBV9	ASSAGLAPSYEQY
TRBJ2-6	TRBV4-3	ASSQLRAPGANVLT
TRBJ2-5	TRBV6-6	ASSYQGGGETQY
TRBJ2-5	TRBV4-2	ASSPGLAGGPETQY
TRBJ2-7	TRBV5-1	ASSSTSGSSYEQY
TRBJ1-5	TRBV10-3	AISGQGIGGQPQH
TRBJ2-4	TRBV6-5	ASRSGGGNIQY
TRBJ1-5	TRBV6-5	ASSPIGEGYQPQH
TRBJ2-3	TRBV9	ASSGRLAGGRTDTQY
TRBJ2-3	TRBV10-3	AIRLGTRDTQY
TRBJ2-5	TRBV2	ASSEFRGETQY
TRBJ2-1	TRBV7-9	ASRERASRLAGLRYEQF
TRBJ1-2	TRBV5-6	ASSPWLGHHYGYT
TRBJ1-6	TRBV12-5	ASAMDSYNSPLH
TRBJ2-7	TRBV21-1	ASSKDYGQGEQY
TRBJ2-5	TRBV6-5	ASSYYRGETQY
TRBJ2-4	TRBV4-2	ASSQTDTKNIQY
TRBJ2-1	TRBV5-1	ASSPPGLAGVYNEQF
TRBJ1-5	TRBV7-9	ASSPERHPGPQH
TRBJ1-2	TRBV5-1	ASSLGRGQGYGYT
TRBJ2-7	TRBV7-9	ASSFDRRGAGVHEQY
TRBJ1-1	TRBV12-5	ASGNPGQGATEAF
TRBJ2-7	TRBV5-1	ASTTGEASYEQY
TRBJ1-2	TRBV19	ASSLTGGAVYT
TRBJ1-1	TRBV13	ASSPRQGRGNTEAF
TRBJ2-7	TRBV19	ASSTPGSGKPYEQY
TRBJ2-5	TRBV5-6	ASSRLAEYQETQY
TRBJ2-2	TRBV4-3	ASSRDRGRSGELF
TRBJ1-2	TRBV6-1	ASRPNFEGVYGYT
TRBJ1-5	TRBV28	ASTLSNQPQH